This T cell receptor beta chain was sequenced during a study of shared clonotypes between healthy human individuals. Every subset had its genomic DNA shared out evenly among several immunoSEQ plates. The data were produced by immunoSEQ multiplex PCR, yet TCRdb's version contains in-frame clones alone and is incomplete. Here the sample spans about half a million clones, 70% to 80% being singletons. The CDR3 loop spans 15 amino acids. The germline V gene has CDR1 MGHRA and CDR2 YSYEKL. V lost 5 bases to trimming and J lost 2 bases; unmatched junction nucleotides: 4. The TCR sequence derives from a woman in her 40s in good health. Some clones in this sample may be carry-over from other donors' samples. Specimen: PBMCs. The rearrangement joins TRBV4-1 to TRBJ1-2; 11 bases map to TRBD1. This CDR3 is CASSTRDRGNYGYTF. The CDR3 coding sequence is TGCGCCAGCAGCACCCGGGACAGGGGGAACTATGGCTACACCTTC.